This TCR beta chain was recorded in a study of T-cell memory formation after mild COVID-19 (dated by TCRdb to the early 2020s). Broadly, across the study: TCR sequence clusters from the two donors were largely donor specific. In a couple of donors, T-cell clones that expanded and contracted after mild COVID-19 were tracked by sequencing TCRalpha and TCRbeta repertoires over time. The cohort comprised two young, previously healthy adult volunteers, one female and one male. Summary of the overall study and its limitations: Only two mild cases were covered in the study, and larger cohorts including severe cases with pre-infection samples were considered necessary. Contracting CD4+ clones were found mainly in CM and EM memory subsets, while CD8+ clones were enriched in EMRA. Clones that contracted from day 15 to 85 showed balanced CD4/CD8 phenotypes, whereas a second wave of clones that expanded from day 15 to 37 leaned towards CD4+. The detection of some responding clones in pre-infection memory suggests that pre-existing cross-reactive memory T cells joined the SARS-CoV-2 response. SARS-CoV-2 specificity was not confirmed for the second-wave clones peaking on day 37.

The instrument given in TCRdb is Illumina NovaSeq 6000. TCRalpha and TCRbeta cDNA libraries were built by 5'RACE with constant-segment primers, adding sample barcodes and unique molecular identifiers. RNA was extracted from every sample with Trizol reagent. Library amplification was performed in two PCR steps, and a second sample barcode and Illumina TruSeq adapters were introduced in the second step. Sequencing of libraries was performed on an Illumina NovaSeq with 2 x 150 bp paired-end reads. For the original study's pipeline: With migec v1.2.7, reads were demultiplexed and then collapsed into UMI-guided consensus sequences. Using mixcr v2.1.11, the UMI consensuses were aligned to TRA and TRB V and J templates and assembled into clonotypes. A clonotype was counted as expanded or contracted only when both edgeR and NoisET called the clonotype significant, with the noise models trained on biological replicates. For edgeR calls, a false discovery rate-adjusted p below 0.01 and a log2 fold-change threshold of 1 were applied. PCA with hierarchical clustering of max-normalized trajectories of the 1000 most abundant clonotypes was used as exploratory dynamics analysis. Separately sequenced CD4+ and CD8+ repertoires were used to assign a CD4 or CD8 phenotype to each responding clone. The public reads were reprocessed in TCRdb via fastp at Q25 and MiXCR, keeping in-frame beta chains. Each entry is one CDR3 protein sequence, shown with its most common DNA and genes. The V and J calls follow TCRdb's processing rather than the paper's. A total of roughly 400,000 distinct CDR3 sequences appear in this sample, around 24% of them only once. Of the sample, about 8.7% is held by the ten largest clones.

Only a few counts were recorded for this clonotype. It lacks a known antigen. No much larger clonotype is one base removed from it; base qualities were not supplied. The V end loses 7 bases and the J end loses 3 bases, and a stretch of 17 bases separates them. CDR1 and CDR2, per the germline V gene, are SGHRS and YFSETQ. The cysteine opens and the phenylalanine closes a CDR3 of 14 amino acids. CDR3 DNA only is kept here, 42 bases in frame from base 1. PBMCs were isolated by Ficoll-Paque density gradient centrifugation. Rearrangement joined TRBV5-1 to TRBJ2-7; a tentative D match to TRBD2 spans 5 bases. The sample was PBMCs or a T cell subset sorted from them (not recorded which). The TCR sequence derives from an adult woman who had mild COVID-19 (a few samples of this study predate the infection). The sample titles of this study are shuffled in the database, so cell type and time point are left out; the donor was told from shared clones. The CDR3 region has the sequence CASAPPTGSYEQYF. The DNA sequence reads TGCGCCAGCGCCCCCCCCACGGGGAGCTACGAGCAGTACTTC.